The present T cell receptor (beta chain) was sequenced within a study of blood T cell repertoires in COVID-19. On the study more broadly: Samples came from the United States, Italy and Spain, spanning acute and convalescent COVID-19. In each case, the material was cDNA or gDNA derived from T cells, B-cell-depleted T cells, or PBMCs.

In the original analysis: The authors estimated nucleated cell counts from reference gene primer amplification. Method: immunoSEQ multiplex PCR; TCRdb's copy keeps in-frame clones and lacks some. V, J and clone size were drawn from that table, and D and trimming were deduced from the DNA. The sample includes 60,000 or so clones, roughly 72% seen only once; the top ten take 5.5% to 7%. The germline V gene encodes CDR1 SEHNR and CDR2 FQNEAQ (reference sequence). V lost 5 bases to trimming and J lost 4 bases; unmatched junction nucleotides: 4. CDR3 length: 13 amino acids. The chain carries TRBV7-9 and TRBJ1-1; 7 nucleotides line up with TRBD1. This receptor was taken from a woman in her 50s with active or convalescent COVID-19. The sequenced sample consisted of peripheral blood. CDR3 sequence: CASSEQGITEAFF. The CDR3 bases are TGTGCCAGCAGCGAACAGGGGATCACTGAAGCTTTCTTT.